Included here is one T cell receptor (beta chain) sequence, with context. Antigen: not known. The sample originates from a study of shared clonotypes between healthy human individuals. Study-wide results and limits: It was observed that 4% to 6% of naive CD4 clonotypes were shared across a few donors. The genetic and exposure-history diversity represented was limited by few donors.

Method: immunoSEQ multiplex PCR; TCRdb's copy keeps in-frame clones and lacks some. The sample lists 2 million to 3 million clones, 80% to 95% occurring once. Trimming took 4 bases from V and 3 from J; bases not matched to a gene: 3. Germline V gene data show CDR1 as SGHRS and CDR2 as YFSETQ. The CDR3 totals 13 residues. The genes are TRBV5-1 and TRBJ2-7, with 8 bases identical to TRBD1. This clonotype was obtained from a man aged 18 to 29 in good health. Some clones in this sample may be carry-over from other donors' samples. The sample consisted of naive CD4+ T cells from PBMCs. As to subset: CD45RA+ positively selected. CDR3 in amino acids: CASSQGAFYEQYF. CDR3 sequence (DNA): TGCGCCAGCAGCCAGGGGGCGTTCTACGAGCAGTACTTC.